This is a list of T cell receptor beta chains from one sample in a study of T cell changes during pregnancy in multiple sclerosis. This table comes from immunoSEQ multiplex PCR, and its TCRdb copy is limited to in-frame clones, with some not included. The table lists about 49,000 clones, around 91% of them singletons. The sequencing here drew on peripheral blood, taken after pregnancy. All receptors derive from a female donor in good health, enrolled as a control in a pregnancy study. CDR3s include the opening cysteine and the closing phenylalanine or tryptophan. Each record gives: V gene, J gene, D gene, clone size, CDR3 protein, CDR3 DNA. D genes are given only for firm matches. Rows give clone size only sometimes, using once, few, many, or a class for an expanded clone.

V gene: TRBV19; J gene: TRBJ1-2; D gene: TRBD1; clone size: NA; CDR3 protein: CASSISGGEGYTF; CDR3 DNA: TGTGCCAGTAGTATTTCAGGGGGCGAGGGCTACACCTTC
V gene: TRBV27; J gene: TRBJ2-1; D gene: NA; clone size: once; CDR3 protein: CASSLRRASYNEQFF; CDR3 DNA: TGTGCCAGCAGTTTACGTCGCGCCTCCTACAATGAGCAGTTCTTC
V gene: TRBV27; J gene: TRBJ1-5; D gene: NA; clone size: once; CDR3 protein: CASSFAGGGQPQHF; CDR3 DNA: TGTGCCAGCAGTTTCGCAGGAGGAGGTCAGCCCCAGCATTTT
V gene: TRBV30; J gene: TRBJ1-5; D gene: NA; clone size: NA; CDR3 protein: CAWISNRVRDENQPQHF; CDR3 DNA: TGTGCCTGGATCTCCAATAGGGTCAGGGATGAGAATCAGCCCCAGCATTTT
V gene: TRBV30; J gene: TRBJ1-6; D gene: NA; clone size: NA; CDR3 protein: CAWSLGANNSPLHF; CDR3 DNA: TGTGCCTGGAGTTTGGGAGCAAATAATTCACCCCTCCACTTT
V gene: TRBV7-8; J gene: TRBJ2-1; D gene: NA; clone size: NA; CDR3 protein: CASSLEAGGLYRYNEQFF; CDR3 DNA: TGTGCCAGCAGCTTAGAAGCCGGGGGGCTCTATAGGTACAATGAGCAGTTCTTC
V gene: TRBV6-1; J gene: TRBJ2-7; D gene: TRBD1; clone size: NA; CDR3 protein: CASSESFGQDYEQYF; CDR3 DNA: TGTGCCAGCAGTGAATCGTTCGGACAGGACTACGAGCAGTACTTC
V gene: TRBV30; J gene: TRBJ2-1; D gene: NA; clone size: NA; CDR3 protein: CALLAPDRHNEQFF; CDR3 DNA: TGTGCCTTACTGGCGCCCGACAGACACAATGAGCAGTTCTTC
V gene: TRBV7-9; J gene: TRBJ2-7; D gene: NA; clone size: NA; CDR3 protein: CASSGGSYEQYF; CDR3 DNA: TGTGCCAGCAGCGGGGGGTCCTACGAGCAGTACTTC
V gene: TRBV5-1; J gene: TRBJ1-2; D gene: NA; clone size: NA; CDR3 protein: CASSFSRETNYGYTF; CDR3 DNA: TGCGCCAGCAGCTTTTCCCGGGAGACTAACTATGGCTACACCTTC
V gene: TRBV7-3; J gene: TRBJ2-3; D gene: TRBD2; clone size: NA; CDR3 protein: CASSYFGREGVDTQYF; CDR3 DNA: TGTGCCAGCAGCTACTTCGGGCGGGAGGGCGTAGATACGCAGTATTTT
V gene: TRBV6-5; J gene: TRBJ2-7; D gene: TRBD1; clone size: NA; CDR3 protein: CASRGTGKLHEQYF; CDR3 DNA: TGTGCCAGCAGGGGGACAGGGAAGCTCCACGAGCAGTACTTC
V gene: TRBV19; J gene: TRBJ1-1; D gene: TRBD1; clone size: NA; CDR3 protein: CATRQGTTEAFF; CDR3 DNA: TGTGCCACCCGACAGGGAACCACTGAAGCTTTCTTT
V gene: TRBV7-9; J gene: TRBJ2-3; D gene: TRBD1; clone size: NA; CDR3 protein: CASSSPTGASDTQYF; CDR3 DNA: TGTGCCAGCAGCTCTCCGACAGGGGCGTCCGATACGCAGTATTTT
V gene: TRBV2; J gene: TRBJ1-5; D gene: TRBD1; clone size: NA; CDR3 protein: CASSVWGQGYQPQHF; CDR3 DNA: TGTGCCAGCAGTGTTTGGGGACAGGGCTATCAGCCCCAGCATTTT
V gene: TRBV5-6; J gene: TRBJ2-1; D gene: TRBD2; clone size: NA; CDR3 protein: CASQTSGRYNEQFF; CDR3 DNA: TGTGCCAGCCAAACTAGCGGGAGGTACAATGAGCAGTTCTTC
V gene: TRBV4-3; J gene: TRBJ1-5; D gene: TRBD1; clone size: once; CDR3 protein: CASSLRTGAHQPQHF; CDR3 DNA: TGCGCCAGCAGCCTCAGGACAGGCGCTCATCAGCCCCAGCATTTT
V gene: TRBV28; J gene: TRBJ2-5; D gene: TRBD2; clone size: once; CDR3 protein: CASSFGRASGKKETQYF; CDR3 DNA: TGTGCCAGCAGTTTCGGCCGGGCTAGCGGGAAGAAAGAGACCCAGTACTTC
V gene: TRBV10-3; J gene: TRBJ2-1; D gene: TRBD2; clone size: NA; CDR3 protein: CAIRAGTSSYNEQFF; CDR3 DNA: TGTGCCATCAGGGCCGGGACTAGCTCCTACAATGAGCAGTTCTTC
V gene: TRBV28; J gene: TRBJ1-2; D gene: NA; clone size: NA; CDR3 protein: CASSFPGGYGYTF; CDR3 DNA: TGTGCCAGCAGTTTCCCGGGGGGCTATGGCTACACCTTC
V gene: TRBV9; J gene: TRBJ1-6; D gene: TRBD1; clone size: NA; CDR3 protein: CASNPGGYNSPLHF; CDR3 DNA: TGTGCCAGCAACCCAGGGGGGTATAATTCACCCCTCCACTTT
V gene: TRBV19; J gene: TRBJ1-1; D gene: TRBD1; clone size: NA; CDR3 protein: CASSRDRGAGSEAFF; CDR3 DNA: TGTGCCAGTAGTAGGGACAGGGGGGCTGGCTCTGAAGCTTTCTTT
V gene: TRBV15; J gene: TRBJ1-1; D gene: TRBD1; clone size: NA; CDR3 protein: CATSSPRQGEMSTEAFF; CDR3 DNA: TGTGCCACCAGCAGTCCTCGACAGGGGGAAATGAGCACTGAAGCTTTCTTT
V gene: TRBV18; J gene: TRBJ1-2; D gene: NA; clone size: NA; CDR3 protein: CASSPGSDRLLNYGYTF; CDR3 DNA: TGTGCCAGCTCACCCGGGTCGGACAGACTTCTTAACTATGGCTACACCTTC
V gene: TRBV9; J gene: TRBJ2-2; D gene: TRBD2; clone size: few; CDR3 protein: CASSPGGHGELFF; CDR3 DNA: TGTGCCAGCAGTCCGGGGGGGCACGGGGAGCTGTTTTTT
V gene: TRBV5-6; J gene: TRBJ2-3; D gene: NA; clone size: once; CDR3 protein: CASSHGGPEPSTDTQYF; CDR3 DNA: TGTGCCAGCAGCCATGGGGGCCCGGAACCTAGCACAGATACGCAGTATTTT
V gene: TRBV29-1; J gene: TRBJ2-7; D gene: TRBD1; clone size: NA; CDR3 protein: CSVGSGGRNEQYF; CDR3 DNA: TGCAGCGTTGGGTCAGGGGGCCGGAACGAGCAGTACTTC
V gene: TRBV5-1; J gene: TRBJ2-3; D gene: TRBD2; clone size: NA; CDR3 protein: CASSSGLVKVGDTQYF; CDR3 DNA: TGCGCCAGCAGCTCCGGACTAGTTAAGGTGGGAGATACGCAGTATTTT
V gene: TRBV6-1; J gene: TRBJ2-7; D gene: TRBD1; clone size: NA; CDR3 protein: CASSENEGGFYEQYF; CDR3 DNA: TGTGCCAGCAGTGAAAATGAAGGGGGCTTCTACGAGCAGTACTTC
V gene: TRBV18; J gene: TRBJ1-1; D gene: NA; clone size: NA; CDR3 protein: CASSPQDSVPEAFF; CDR3 DNA: TGTGCCAGCTCACCCCAAGACAGCGTGCCTGAAGCTTTCTTT
V gene: TRBV6-5; J gene: TRBJ2-7; D gene: TRBD1; clone size: NA; CDR3 protein: CASSYSAGGYEQYF; CDR3 DNA: TGTGCCAGCAGTTACTCGGCAGGGGGCTACGAGCAGTACTTC
V gene: TRBV21-1; J gene: TRBJ1-1; D gene: NA; clone size: few; CDR3 protein: CASSDHPGTGTEAFF; CDR3 DNA: TGTGCCAGCAGCGATCATCCAGGGACTGGGACTGAAGCTTTCTTT
V gene: TRBV7-9; J gene: TRBJ2-1; D gene: TRBD2; clone size: NA; CDR3 protein: CASRPSGSSYNEQFF; CDR3 DNA: TGTGCCAGCAGGCCTAGCGGGAGCTCCTACAATGAGCAGTTCTTC
V gene: TRBV5-1; J gene: TRBJ2-3; D gene: TRBD1; clone size: NA; CDR3 protein: CASSLVGTGDYTDTQYF; CDR3 DNA: TGCGCCAGCAGCTTGGTGGGGACAGGAGATTACACAGATACGCAGTATTTT
V gene: TRBV9; J gene: TRBJ2-1; D gene: TRBD1; clone size: NA; CDR3 protein: CASSDHPGQPYNEQFF; CDR3 DNA: TGTGCCAGCAGCGATCACCCGGGACAGCCATACAATGAGCAGTTCTTC
V gene: TRBV11-2; J gene: TRBJ2-3; D gene: NA; clone size: once; CDR3 protein: CASSLDLPGALDTQYF; CDR3 DNA: TGTGCCAGCAGCTTAGATCTTCCAGGGGCCCTGGATACGCAGTATTTT
V gene: TRBV28; J gene: TRBJ1-6; D gene: TRBD1; clone size: NA; CDR3 protein: CASSSDREKRWSPLHF; CDR3 DNA: TGTGCCAGCAGCTCGGACAGGGAGAAACGGTGGTCACCCCTCCACTTT
V gene: TRBV19; J gene: TRBJ1-1; D gene: TRBD1; clone size: NA; CDR3 protein: CASSFDRGMNTEAFF; CDR3 DNA: TGTGCCAGTAGTTTCGACAGGGGGATGAACACTGAAGCTTTCTTT
V gene: TRBV7-9; J gene: TRBJ2-3; D gene: TRBD1; clone size: NA; CDR3 protein: CASTPGQGGTDTQYF; CDR3 DNA: TGTGCCAGCACCCCGGGACAGGGCGGCACAGATACGCAGTATTTT
V gene: TRBV4-1; J gene: TRBJ2-7; D gene: NA; clone size: NA; CDR3 protein: CASSHLSLRQAGEQYF; CDR3 DNA: TGCGCCAGCAGCCACCTCTCACTAAGACAGGCAGGCGAGCAGTACTTC
V gene: TRBV2; J gene: TRBJ2-5; D gene: TRBD2; clone size: NA; CDR3 protein: CASSASGGAEETQYF; CDR3 DNA: TGTGCCAGCAGTGCAAGCGGGGGGGCGGAGGAGACCCAGTACTTC